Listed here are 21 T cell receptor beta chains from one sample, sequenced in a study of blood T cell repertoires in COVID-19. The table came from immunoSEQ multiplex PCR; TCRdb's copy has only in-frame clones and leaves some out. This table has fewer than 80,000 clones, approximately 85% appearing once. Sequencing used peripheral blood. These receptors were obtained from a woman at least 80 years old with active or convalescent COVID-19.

The CDR3 DNA sequence: TGTGCCAGCAACACACTTAGCCCTCGTGAGCAGTTCTTC. Its protein product is CASNTLSPREQFF. This chain connects TRBV28 to TRBJ2-1, with unresolved D. The CDR3 runs to 13 residues. Germline V gene sequence: CDR1 MDHEN, CDR2 SYDVKM. Trimming removed 7 bases at V and 9 bases at J, with 16 bases between. The whole variable domain, remainder taken from reference TRBV28 and TRBJ2-1, is DVKVTQSSRYLVKRTGEKVFLECVQDMDHENMFWYRQDPGLGLRLIYFSYDVKMKEKGDIPEGYSVSREKKERFSLILESASTNQTSMYLCASNTLSPREQFFGPGTRLTVL.

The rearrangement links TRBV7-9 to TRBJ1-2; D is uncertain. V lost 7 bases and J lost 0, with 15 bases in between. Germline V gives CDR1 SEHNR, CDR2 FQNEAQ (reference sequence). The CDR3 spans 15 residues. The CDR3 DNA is TGTGCCAGCACCCCCCGATGGGCGCCTAACTATGGCTACACCTTC. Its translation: CASTPRWAPNYGYTF.

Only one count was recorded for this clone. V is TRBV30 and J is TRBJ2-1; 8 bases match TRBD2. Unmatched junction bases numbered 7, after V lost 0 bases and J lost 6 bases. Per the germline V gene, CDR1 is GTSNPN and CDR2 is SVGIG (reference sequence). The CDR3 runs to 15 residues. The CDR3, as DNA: TGTGCCTGGAGTGTACCGTTCGGGAGGGCCAATGAGCAGTTCTTC. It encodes CAWSVPFGRANEQFF.

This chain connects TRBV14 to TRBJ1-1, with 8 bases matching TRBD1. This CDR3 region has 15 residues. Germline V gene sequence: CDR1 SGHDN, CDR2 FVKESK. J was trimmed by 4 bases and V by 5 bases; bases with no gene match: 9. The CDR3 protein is CASSKNRGVSTEAFF. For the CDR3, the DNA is TGTGCCAGCAGCAAAAACAGGGGGGTAAGCACTGAAGCTTTCTTT.

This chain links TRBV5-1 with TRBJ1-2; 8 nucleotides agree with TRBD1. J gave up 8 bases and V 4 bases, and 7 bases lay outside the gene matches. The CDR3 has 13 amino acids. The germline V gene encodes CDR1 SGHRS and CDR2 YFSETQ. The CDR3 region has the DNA TGCGCCAGCAGCCGAGACAGGGGCGAGGGCTACACCTTC. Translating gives CASSRDRGEGYTF.

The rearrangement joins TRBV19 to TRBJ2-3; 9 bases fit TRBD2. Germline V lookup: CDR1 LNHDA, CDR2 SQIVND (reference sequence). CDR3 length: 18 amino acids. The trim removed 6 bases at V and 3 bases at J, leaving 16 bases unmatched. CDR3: CASRTAGGRALGTDTQYF. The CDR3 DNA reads TGTGCCAGTAGAACCGCCGGCGGGAGGGCCTTAGGTACAGATACGCAGTATTTT.

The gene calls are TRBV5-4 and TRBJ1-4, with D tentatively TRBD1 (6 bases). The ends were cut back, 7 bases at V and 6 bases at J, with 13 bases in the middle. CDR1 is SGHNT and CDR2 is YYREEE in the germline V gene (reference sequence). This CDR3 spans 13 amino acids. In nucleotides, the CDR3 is TGTGCCAGCTTCGACAGGATACATGAAAAACTGTTTTTT. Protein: CASFDRIHEKLFF.

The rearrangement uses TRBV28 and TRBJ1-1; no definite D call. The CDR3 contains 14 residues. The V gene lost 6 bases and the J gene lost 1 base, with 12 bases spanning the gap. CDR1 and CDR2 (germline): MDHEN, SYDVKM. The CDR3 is CASSPASPNTEAFF. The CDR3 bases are TGTGCCAGCAGCCCCGCCAGTCCGAACACTGAAGCTTTCTTT.

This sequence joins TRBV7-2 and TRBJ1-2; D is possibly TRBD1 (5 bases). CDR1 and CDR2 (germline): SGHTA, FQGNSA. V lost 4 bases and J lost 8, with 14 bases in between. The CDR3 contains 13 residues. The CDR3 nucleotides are TGTGCCAGCAGCTATCGACAGTTTGGGGGCTACACCTTC. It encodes CASSYRQFGGYTF.

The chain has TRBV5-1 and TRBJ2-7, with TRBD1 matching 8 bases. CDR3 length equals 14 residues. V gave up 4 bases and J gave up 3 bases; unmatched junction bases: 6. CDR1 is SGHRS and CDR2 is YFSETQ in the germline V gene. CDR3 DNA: TGCGCCAGCAGCCTCCAGGGGGCTGACTACGAGCAGTACTTC. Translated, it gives CASSLQGADYEQYF. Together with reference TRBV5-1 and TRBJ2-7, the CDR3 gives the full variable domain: KAGVTQTPRYLIKTRGQQVTLSCSPISGHRSVSWYQQTPGQGLQFLFEYFSETQRNKGNFPGRFSGRQFSNSRSEMNVSTLELGDSALYLCASSLQGADYEQYFGPGTRLTVT.

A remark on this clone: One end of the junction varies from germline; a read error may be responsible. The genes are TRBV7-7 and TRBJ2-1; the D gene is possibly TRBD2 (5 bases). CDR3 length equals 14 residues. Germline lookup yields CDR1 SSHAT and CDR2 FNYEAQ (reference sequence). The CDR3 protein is CASSPGIHNNEQFF. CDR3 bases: TGTGCTAGCAGCCCCGGGATTCACAACAATGAGCAGTTCTTC. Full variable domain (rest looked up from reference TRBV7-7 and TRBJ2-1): GAGVSQSPRYKVTKRGQDVTLRCDPISSHATLYWYQQALGQGPEFLTYFNYEAQPDKSGLPSDRFSAERPEGSISTLTIQRTEQRDSAMYRCASSPGIHNNEQFFGPGTRLTVL.

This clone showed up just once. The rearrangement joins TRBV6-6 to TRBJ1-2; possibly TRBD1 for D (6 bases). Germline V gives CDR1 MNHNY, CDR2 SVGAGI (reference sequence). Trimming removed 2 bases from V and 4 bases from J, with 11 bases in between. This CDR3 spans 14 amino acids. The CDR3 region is CASSYAGASYGYTF. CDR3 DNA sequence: TGTGCCAGCAGTTACGCGGGGGCATCCTATGGCTACACCTTC.

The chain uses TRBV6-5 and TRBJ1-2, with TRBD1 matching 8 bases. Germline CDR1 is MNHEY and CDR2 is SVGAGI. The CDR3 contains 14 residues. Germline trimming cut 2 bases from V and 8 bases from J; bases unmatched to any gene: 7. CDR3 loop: CASSYQTGGQGYTF. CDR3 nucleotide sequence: TGTGCCAGCAGTTACCAAACAGGGGGTCAAGGCTACACCTTC.

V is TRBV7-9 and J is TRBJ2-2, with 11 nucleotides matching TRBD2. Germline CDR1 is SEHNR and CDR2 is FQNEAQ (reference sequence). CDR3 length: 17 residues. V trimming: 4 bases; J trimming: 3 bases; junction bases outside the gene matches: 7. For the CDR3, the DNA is TGTGCCAGCAGCTCTCGGACTAGCGGGTACTACACCGGGGAGCTGTTTTTT. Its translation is CASSSRTSGYYTGELFF.

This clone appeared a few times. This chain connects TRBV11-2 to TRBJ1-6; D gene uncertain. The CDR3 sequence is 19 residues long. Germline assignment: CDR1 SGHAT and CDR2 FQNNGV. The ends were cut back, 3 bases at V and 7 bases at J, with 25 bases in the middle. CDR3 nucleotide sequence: TGTGCCAGCAGCTTTTATCCCACCCGGGTCACCTCTAGGAATTCACCCCTCCACTTT. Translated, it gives CASSFYPTRVTSRNSPLHF.

Written as DNA, the CDR3 is TGTGCCAGCAGCCCGTTTGGACTAGCGGGTTCCTACGAGCAGTACTTC. This encodes CASSPFGLAGSYEQYF. The chain recombines TRBV5-6 with TRBJ2-7; 11 nucleotides line up with TRBD2. This CDR3 has 16 residues. V was clipped by 4 bases and J by 1 base; unmatched bases: 7. Germline CDR1 SGHDT, CDR2 YYEEEE.

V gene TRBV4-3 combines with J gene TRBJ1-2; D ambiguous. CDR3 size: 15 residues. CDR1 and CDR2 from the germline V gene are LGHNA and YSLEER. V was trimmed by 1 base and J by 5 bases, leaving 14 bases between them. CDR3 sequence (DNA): TGCGCCAGCAGCCAAGCCGCCGCAGGTGGATATGGCTACACCTTC. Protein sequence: CASSQAAAGGYGYTF.

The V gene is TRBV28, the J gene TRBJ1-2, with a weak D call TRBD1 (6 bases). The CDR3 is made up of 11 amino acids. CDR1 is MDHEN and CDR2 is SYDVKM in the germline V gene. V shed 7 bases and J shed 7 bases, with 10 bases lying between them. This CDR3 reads CASTTGSGYTF. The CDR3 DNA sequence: TGTGCCAGCACCACAGGGTCTGGCTACACCTTC.

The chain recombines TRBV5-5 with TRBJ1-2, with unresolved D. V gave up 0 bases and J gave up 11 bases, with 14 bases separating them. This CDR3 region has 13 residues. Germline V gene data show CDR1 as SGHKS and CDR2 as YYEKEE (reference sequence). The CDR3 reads CASSLGFSYGYTF. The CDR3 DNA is TGTGCCAGCAGCTTGGGCTTTTCCTACGGGTACACCTTC.

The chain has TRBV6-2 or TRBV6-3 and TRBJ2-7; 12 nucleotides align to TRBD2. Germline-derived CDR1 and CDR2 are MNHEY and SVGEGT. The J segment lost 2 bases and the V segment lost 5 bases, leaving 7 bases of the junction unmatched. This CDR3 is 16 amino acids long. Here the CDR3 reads CASSLGLAGTAYEQYF. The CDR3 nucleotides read TGTGCCAGCAGTCTGGGACTAGCGGGTACCGCCTACGAGCAGTACTTC.

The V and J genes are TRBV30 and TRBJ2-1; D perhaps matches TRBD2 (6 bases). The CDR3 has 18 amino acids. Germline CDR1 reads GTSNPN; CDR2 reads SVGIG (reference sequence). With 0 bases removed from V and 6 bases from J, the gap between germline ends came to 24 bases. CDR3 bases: TGTGCCTGGAGTGTATCTCTTTTTGCGGGACGGCCGTCCAATGAGCAGTTCTTC. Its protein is CAWSVSLFAGRPSNEQFF. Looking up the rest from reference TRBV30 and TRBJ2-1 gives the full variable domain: SQTIHQWPATLVQPVGSPLSLECTVEGTSNPNLYWYRQAAGRGLQLLFYSVGIGQISSEVPQNLSASRPQDRQFILSSKKLLLSDSGFYLCAWSVSLFAGRPSNEQFFGPGTRLTVL.